The rows below give T cell receptor beta chains drawn from one sample of a study of regulatory T cells in long-lasting Graves disease. TCRdb re-derived calls from the multiplex PCR reads in MiXCR, one entry per CDR3 protein. The sample comprises a few hundred thousand distinct CDR3 sequences, approximately 10% of which are singletons, and 18% rests with the top ten. This same sample was also part of a study on T cells in Graves' hyperthyroidism and ophthalmopathy.

The material was peripheral blood mononuclear cells (PBMCs), obtained at new diagnosis, from a patient treated with antithyroid drugs. Receptors were obtained from a young woman with Graves disease. The CDR3 runs from the conserved cysteine through the conserved F or W. D genes are given only for firm matches. Only some rows state a clone size, as once, few, many or a class for expanded clones.

v_call	clone_size	j_call	d_call	cdr3_nt	cdr3_aa
TRBV27	few	TRBJ2-5	.	TGTGCCAGCAGCCCCCGCGCCTCGGTTGCGGAGACCCAGTACTTC	CASSPRASVAETQYF
TRBV27	few	TRBJ2-7	TRBD1	TGTGCCAGCAGGCCCGGGACAGGGAGCCACGAGCAGTACTTC	CASRPGTGSHEQYF
TRBV7-9	many	TRBJ1-1	TRBD1	TGTGCCAGCAAGACTACAGGGGGCAGGGTATTTGGCACTGAAGCTTTCTTT	CASKTTGGRVFGTEAFF
TRBV19	many	TRBJ1-5	.	TGTGCCAGTAGTATGTGGTCCGGAGGGACAAATCAGCCCCAGCATTTT	CASSMWSGGTNQPQHF
TRBV6-6	many	TRBJ1-1	.	TGTGCCAGCAGTTACTCGGTGGGGAACACTGAAGCTTTCTTT	CASSYSVGNTEAFF
TRBV14	few	TRBJ1-1	.	TGTGCCAGCAGCCAAGACTCCCGGGTGACCCTTGGGTTGAACACTGAAGCTTTCTTT	CASSQDSRVTLGLNTEAFF
TRBV7-2	many	TRBJ2-7	TRBD1	TGTGCCAGCAGCTCAAGAGGTGGGACAGGGGACGAGCAGTACTTC	CASSSRGGTGDEQYF
TRBV11-2	many	TRBJ2-1	.	TGTGCCAGCAGCTCTATCGTAAGGCAGTTCTTC	CASSSIVRQFF
TRBV5-5	many	TRBJ1-1	TRBD1	TGTGCCAGCAGCTGGACAGGGGTCGCGAACACTGAAGCTTTCTTT	CASSWTGVANTEAFF
TRBV27	many	TRBJ2-5	TRBD2	TGTGCCAGCAGTTTACGCCGGACTAGTTCAGGCGAAGAGACCCAGTACTTC	CASSLRRTSSGEETQYF
TRBV6-2/TRBV6-3	many	TRBJ2-1	.	TGTGCCACGACAGGCCGGGAGTTCAATGAGCAGTTCTTC	CATTGREFNEQFF
TRBV11-2	many	TRBJ1-5	.	TGTGCCAGCAGCTACCGACAGGATAATCAGCCCCAGCATTTT	CASSYRQDNQPQHF
TRBV28	many	TRBJ2-7	.	TGTGCCAGCAGTTTCCCCCAGGACCACCACCTAGGCTCCTACGAGCAGTACTTC	CASSFPQDHHLGSYEQYF
TRBV28	.	TRBJ2-7	.	TGTGCCAGCACCCAACGGGGTTTTTTAAACGAGCAGTACTTC	CASTQRGFLNEQYF
TRBV7-9	few	TRBJ1-1	TRBD1	TGTGCCAGCAGCTTAGGACAGGGACTTTCCACTGGAGCTTTCTTT	CASSLGQGLSTGAFF
TRBV7-9	many	TRBJ1-1	TRBD1	TGTGCCAGCAGCTTAGGGCGGGACTCAGGGGGGGACACTGAAGCTTTCTTT	CASSLGRDSGGDTEAFF
TRBV11-2	many	TRBJ1-2	.	TGTGCCAGCAGCTTATGGGCAGCGGATGGCTACACCTTC	CASSLWAADGYTF
TRBV7-2	many	TRBJ1-1	.	TGTGCCAGCAGCTTAGGAATGGCAGTTGAAGCTTTCTTT	CASSLGMAVEAFF
TRBV6-2/TRBV6-3	.	TRBJ2-7	TRBD1	TGTGCCTCTCGCCCGGACAGGGACTACGAGCAGTACTTC	CASRPDRDYEQYF
TRBV30	many	TRBJ1-5	.	TGTGCCTGGAGTGTGAAGATCCCGGGGCAGCCCCAGCATTTT	CAWSVKIPGQPQHF
TRBV7-2	many	TRBJ2-5	TRBD2	TGTGCCAGCGGATCGGGAGGAGGGGAGACCCAGTACTTC	CASGSGGGETQYF
TRBV6-2/TRBV6-3	.	TRBJ1-1	.	TGTGCCAGCATTCTTACAGGGACGAACACTGAAGCTGTCTTT	CASILTGTNTEAVF
TRBV4-3	.	TRBJ2-7	TRBD2	TGCGCCAGCAGCCAAGATTTCCTAGCGGACTCCTACGAGCAGTACTTC	CASSQDFLADSYEQYF
TRBV3-1	many	TRBJ2-2	TRBD1	TGTGCCAGCAGTCACGGACAGGGAAGCACCGGGGAGCTGTTTTTT	CASSHGQGSTGELFF
TRBV6-2/TRBV6-3	few	TRBJ2-1	.	TGTGCCAGCAGTTACTCGGTCAGGGAGAGGGAGTTCTTC	CASSYSVREREFF
TRBV11-2	few	TRBJ2-7	.	TGTGCCAGCAGCCACGGATATTCCAAGCAGTACTTC	CASSHGYSKQYF
TRBV28	many	TRBJ2-1	TRBD1	TGTGCCAGCAGTTCCCTGGACAGGGTAAATCAGTTCTTC	CASSSLDRVNQFF
TRBV10-2	.	TRBJ2-1	TRBD2	TGCGCCAGCAGAGATCCCGGACTAGCGGAAACCTACAATGAGCAGTTCTTC	CASRDPGLAETYNEQFF
TRBV29-1	.	TRBJ1-2	.	TGCAGCGTTGATAAGGCATCCGCGCCCTATGGCTACACCTTC	CSVDKASAPYGYTF
TRBV4-3	many	TRBJ2-3	.	TGCGCCAGCAGCCAACAACCACAAAGGGTAGATACGCAGTATTTT	CASSQQPQRVDTQYF
TRBV10-1	many	TRBJ2-3	.	TGCGCCAGCAGTGCCTCAGCGGCCCTAGGGGGAGATACGCAGTATTTT	CASSASAALGGDTQYF
TRBV7-2	few	TRBJ2-1	.	TGTGCCAGCGGCAACCATCAGCGGGCCATAGCTCTACTCTACGATGAGCAGTTCTTC	CASGNHQRAIALLYDEQFF
TRBV7-9	.	TRBJ1-2	.	TGTGCCAGCAGCTTAACGGTCCCAGGCTATGGCTACACCTTC	CASSLTVPGYGYTF
TRBV20-1	.	TRBJ2-3	TRBD2	TGCAGTGCTAGAGATCCCCCCCGGGGGGAAACAGATACGCAGTATTTT	CSARDPPRGETDTQYF
TRBV4-1	.	TRBJ1-4	TRBD1	TGCGCCAGCAGCCACCCCAGACAGGGCGGTGAAAAACTGTTTTTT	CASSHPRQGGEKLFF
TRBV7-3	.	TRBJ2-5	TRBD1	TGTGCCAGCAGCCTCATCGACAGGGTAGAGACCCAGTACTTC	CASSLIDRVETQYF
TRBV20-1	many	TRBJ2-5	.	TGCAGTGCTAGGGGGGGTCGGACGAAAGAGACCCAGTACTTC	CSARGGRTKETQYF
TRBV14	many	TRBJ2-3	.	TGTGCCAGCAGCCACGGGACCGCTAACACAGATACGCAGTATTTT	CASSHGTANTDTQYF
TRBV19	.	TRBJ2-1	.	TGTGCCAGTAGTATTGGATCTGGGCCCCAGTTCTTC	CASSIGSGPQFF
TRBV20-1	many	TRBJ2-1	TRBD2	TGCAGTGCTAAACTAGCGGGGGGCGTTAGGGGGCAGTTCTTC	CSAKLAGGVRGQFF
TRBV7-3	many	TRBJ2-1	.	TGTGCCAGCAGCTACCAACCGGTTACTGAGCAGTTCTTC	CASSYQPVTEQFF
TRBV11-3	many	TRBJ2-1	TRBD2	TGTGCCAGCAGCTTAGAAACTGGACTAGCGGGGTACTGGGGCTTAAATGAGCAGTTCTTC	CASSLETGLAGYWGLNEQFF
TRBV7-3	many	TRBJ2-1	.	TGTGCCAGCAGCTTTGCCGGGAGACCGACTTACAATGAGCAGTTCTTC	CASSFAGRPTYNEQFF
TRBV29-1	many	TRBJ2-5	.	TGCAGCGGCCGGACAGAGCAAGAGACCCAGTACTTC	CSGRTEQETQYF
TRBV12-3/TRBV12-4	many	TRBJ2-5	.	TGTGCCAGCAGCGTACGAGAGACCCAGTACTTC	CASSVRETQYF
TRBV7-7	many	TRBJ2-5	TRBD2	TGTGCTAGCAGCTTGGAGACTAGCGGGACTGAAGAGACCCAGTACTTC	CASSLETSGTEETQYF